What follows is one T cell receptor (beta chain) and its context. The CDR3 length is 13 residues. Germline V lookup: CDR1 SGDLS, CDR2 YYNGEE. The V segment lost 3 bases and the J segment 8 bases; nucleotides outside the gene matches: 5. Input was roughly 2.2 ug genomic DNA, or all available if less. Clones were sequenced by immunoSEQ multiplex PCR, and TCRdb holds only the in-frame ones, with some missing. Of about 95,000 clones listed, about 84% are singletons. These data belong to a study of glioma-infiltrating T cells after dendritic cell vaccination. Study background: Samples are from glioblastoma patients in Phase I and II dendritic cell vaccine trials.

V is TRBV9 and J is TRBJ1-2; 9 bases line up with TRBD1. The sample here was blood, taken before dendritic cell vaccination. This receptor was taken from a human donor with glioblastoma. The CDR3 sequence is CASSEGGQGGYTF. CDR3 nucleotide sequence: TGTGCCAGCAGCGAGGGGGGACAGGGAGGCTACACCTTC. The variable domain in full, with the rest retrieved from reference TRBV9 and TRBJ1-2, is DSGVTQTPKHLITATGQRVTLRCSPRSGDLSVYWYQQSLDQGLQFLIQYYNGEERAKGNILERFSAQQFPDLHSELNLSSLELGDSALYFCASSEGGQGGYTFGSGTRLTVV.